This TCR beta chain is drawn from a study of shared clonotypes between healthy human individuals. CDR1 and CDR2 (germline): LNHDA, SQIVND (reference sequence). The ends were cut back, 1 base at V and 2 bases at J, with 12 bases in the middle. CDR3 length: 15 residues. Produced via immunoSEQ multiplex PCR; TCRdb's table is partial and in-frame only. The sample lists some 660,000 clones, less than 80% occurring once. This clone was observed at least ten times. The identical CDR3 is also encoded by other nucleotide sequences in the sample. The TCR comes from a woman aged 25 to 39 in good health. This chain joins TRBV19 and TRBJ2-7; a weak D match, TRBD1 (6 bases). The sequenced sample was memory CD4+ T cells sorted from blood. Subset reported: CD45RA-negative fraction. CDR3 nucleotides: TGTGCCAGTAGTATAGGGGGGCAGGGGACCTACGAGCAGTACTTC. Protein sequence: CASSIGGQGTYEQYF.